This TCR beta chain was sequenced during a study of shared clonotypes between healthy human individuals. Broader study findings: In this cohort, only blood was sampled, and tissue repertoires likely differ. Richness estimates generally favored naive over memory subsets.

Of note for this clone: The antigen remains undetermined.

The genomic DNA of each subset was split evenly across several immunoSEQ plates. This table comes from immunoSEQ multiplex PCR, and its TCRdb copy is limited to in-frame clones, with some not included. Among some 1,100,000 clones listed, around 78% were seen once. This CDR3 is 15 amino acids long. The germline V and J ends were trimmed by 0 bases and 2 bases, with 12 bases remaining between them. CDR1 and CDR2 (germline): SGHDT, YYEEEE. This sequence joins TRBV5-6 and TRBJ2-7, with a tentative D call TRBD1 (5 bases). The clonotype comes from a young man in good health. Some clones in this sample may be carry-over from other donors' samples. The sample comprised memory CD4+ T cells from PBMCs. The subset was: CD45RA-negative fraction. The CDR3 sequence: CASSLVGDRTYEQYF. In DNA, the CDR3 is TGTGCCAGCAGCTTGGTAGGCGACAGAACCTACGAGCAGTACTTC.